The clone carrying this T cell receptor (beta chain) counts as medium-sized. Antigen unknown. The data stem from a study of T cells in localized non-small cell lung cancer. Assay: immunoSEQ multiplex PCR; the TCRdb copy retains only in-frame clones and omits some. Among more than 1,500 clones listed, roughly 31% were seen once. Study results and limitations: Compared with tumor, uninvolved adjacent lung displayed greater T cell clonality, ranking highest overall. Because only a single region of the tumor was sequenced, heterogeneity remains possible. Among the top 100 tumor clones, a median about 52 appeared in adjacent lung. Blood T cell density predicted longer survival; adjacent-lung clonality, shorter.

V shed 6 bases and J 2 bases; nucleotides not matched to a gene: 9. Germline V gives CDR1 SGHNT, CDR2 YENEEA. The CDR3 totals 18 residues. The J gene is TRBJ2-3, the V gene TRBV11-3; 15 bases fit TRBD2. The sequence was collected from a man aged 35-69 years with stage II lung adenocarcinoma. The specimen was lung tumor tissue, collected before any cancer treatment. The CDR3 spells CASSGTGTSGGTTDTQYF. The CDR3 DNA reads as TGTGCCAGCAGTGGAACCGGGACTAGCGGGGGGACCACAGATACGCAGTATTTT.